The clone carrying this TCR beta chain was recorded a few times. Its antigen remains unidentified. This specimen belongs to a study of T-cell memory formation after mild COVID-19. Study-wide points: The pre-infection memory compartment contained some responding clones, suggesting cross-reactive memory joined. The main location of contracting CD4+ clones was CM and EM, and that of contracting CD8+ clones was EMRA.

The germline V gene encodes CDR1 LNHDA and CDR2 SQIVND (reference sequence). The CDR3 totals 14 residues. Trimming shortened V by 3 bases and J by 0 bases, and 8 bases separated the two germline ends. From 5'RACE with constant-segment primers came TCR alpha and TCR beta cDNA libraries that carried sample barcodes and UMIs. TCRdb re-derived calls from the 5' RACE reads in MiXCR, one entry per CDR3 protein. The table lists roughly 200,000 distinct CDR3 sequences, more than 15% of them singletons, with more than 2% in the top ten. Sequenced: PBMCs or a T cell subset sorted from them (not recorded which). The chain employs TRBV19 and TRBJ1-1, with D unclear. The source is an adult woman who had mild COVID-19 (a few samples of this study predate the infection). Cell type and time point are not known. The CDR3 sequence: CASSMEMLNTEAFF. CDR3 bases: TGTGCCAGTAGTATGGAGATGCTGAACACTGAAGCTTTCTTT.